Listed below are T cell receptor beta chains from one sample, sequenced in a study of OX40 agonist ivuxolimab in advanced cancers. Using immunoSEQ multiplex PCR, the repertoire was profiled, and TCRdb retains in-frame clones only, with some absent. The sample lists 55,000 to 95,000 clones, 88% occurring once. Sequenced material: CD4+ or CD8+ T cells sorted from blood, taken in a trial of the OX40 agonist ivuxolimab. The receptors come from an adult with an advanced solid tumor such as melanoma, head and neck, liver or kidney cancer. The CDR3 runs from the conserved cysteine through the conserved F or W.

>TRBV5-1|TRBJ2-2
CASSLELSGANTGELFF
>TRBV7-8|TRBJ2-1
CASSPKQGENSNEQFF
>TRBV6-5|TRBJ1-2
CASTETGMLNYGYTF
>TRBV19|TRBJ1-4
CASSMFENEKLFF
>TRBV28|TRBJ2-1
CASSPPVGGWGNEQFF
>TRBV2|TRBJ1-1
CASSGQGDTEAFF
>TRBV6-6|TRBJ2-7
CASSLGSYEQYF
>TRBV30|TRBJ1-1
CAWIPGLATEAFF
>TRBV2|TRBJ1-2
CASSADGYNYGYTF
>TRBV10-2|TRBJ1-5
CASSESFAGNQPQHF
>TRBV7-3|TRBJ2-5
CASSLAGASGETQYF
>TRBV5-1|TRBJ2-5
CASSTGVVKVTQYF
>TRBV7-9|TRBJ2-3
CAVPRREGTDTQYF
>TRBV7-9|TRBJ2-7
CASSLGGLSYEQYF
>TRBV5-1|TRBJ2-5
CASSLDPDGGTQYF
>TRBV7-8|TRBJ1-2
CASSADRWGNYGYTF
>TRBV11-3|TRBJ2-1
CASSLAGAYNEQFF